The entry below describes one T cell receptor (beta chain). Antigen unknown. Every individual CD8+ T cell subset underwent sorting in triplicate at 250,000 to 300,000 cells apiece. Preparation of TRB cDNA libraries relied on 5' RACE carrying UMI labels. One entry per CDR3 protein, without DNA, is what TCRdb gives after re-calling the 5' RACE reads. The sample includes about 70,000 distinct CDR3 sequences. This entry belongs to a study of CXCR3-negative and CXCR3-positive naive CD8 T cells. Study-level points and caveats: When CXCR3-positive naive cells were set against CXCR3-negative naive cells, the former had more hydrophobic TRB CDR3s. Similar TRBV-TRBJ usage characterized naive CXCR3-negative and CXCR3-positive cells; memory cells differed.

The sequenced sample was naive CXCR3+ CD8+ T cells from blood. The subset denotes: CD45RO-CCR7+CD27+CD95- naive CD8+ T cells expressing CXCR3 (TNR3+). This sequence was found in a human donor in good health. Some clones in this sample may be carry-over from other donors' samples.

The chain's CDR3 is CASSLVPRDHNEQFF. The chain is built from TRBV7-9 and TRBJ2-1; TCRdb proposes TRBD1, but this gene call is untestable without DNA. This CDR3 is built from 15 residues. CDR1 and CDR2 from the germline V gene are SEHNR and FQNEAQ (reference sequence).